The rows below give T cell receptor beta chains drawn from one sample of a study of control samples from healthy donors and cancer patients. TCRdb keeps only in-frame clones here, not all; method: immunoSEQ multiplex PCR. The repertoire holds approximately 46,000 clones, with around 87% as singletons. The sequencing sample was made of PBMCs. The source of these receptors is a woman aged 55-70 years with lung cancer. Each CDR3 is given with its conserved first and last residue. Fields, in order: J gene, D gene, V gene, CDR3 protein. D genes are given only for firm matches.

j_gene: TRBJ1-2; d_gene: -; v_gene: TRBV5-1; CDR3aa: CASSYQGGDGYTF
j_gene: TRBJ2-2; d_gene: -; v_gene: TRBV30; CDR3aa: CASPGPLGGGELFF
j_gene: TRBJ1-1; d_gene: -; v_gene: TRBV10-3; CDR3aa: CAISPGVNTEAFF
j_gene: TRBJ2-5; d_gene: TRBD1; v_gene: TRBV11-2; CDR3aa: CASSLVPGQWYF
j_gene: TRBJ2-3; d_gene: -; v_gene: TRBV27; CDR3aa: CATLQDGSPTDTQYF
j_gene: TRBJ1-5; d_gene: -; v_gene: TRBV19; CDR3aa: CASSSSRGRNQPQHF
j_gene: TRBJ1-2; d_gene: -; v_gene: TRBV4-2; CDR3aa: CASSQESKRANYGYTF
j_gene: TRBJ2-7; d_gene: TRBD1; v_gene: TRBV18; CDR3aa: CASSQDRGHSYEQYF
j_gene: TRBJ2-5; d_gene: -; v_gene: TRBV6-5; CDR3aa: CASSYSMGSPATQYF
j_gene: TRBJ2-1; d_gene: -; v_gene: TRBV9; CDR3aa: CASSVGGEQFF
j_gene: TRBJ2-3; d_gene: -; v_gene: TRBV11-2; CDR3aa: CASSLGGTDTQYF
j_gene: TRBJ1-2; d_gene: TRBD1; v_gene: TRBV9; CDR3aa: CASSEGQGASYGYTF
j_gene: TRBJ1-5; d_gene: -; v_gene: TRBV28; CDR3aa: CASSPPGRVNQPQHF
j_gene: TRBJ2-1; d_gene: TRBD1; v_gene: TRBV10-3; CDR3aa: CAIGAGQGYNEQFF
j_gene: TRBJ2-1; d_gene: TRBD2; v_gene: TRBV27; CDR3aa: CASSEGTSGGNEQFF
j_gene: TRBJ2-5; d_gene: -; v_gene: TRBV15; CDR3aa: CATSRDRAGKFQETQYF
j_gene: TRBJ2-7; d_gene: TRBD2; v_gene: TRBV6-1; CDR3aa: CASSEGLAGAYEQYF
j_gene: TRBJ2-1; d_gene: -; v_gene: TRBV30; CDR3aa: CAWSVLSLVVDEQFF
j_gene: TRBJ2-3; d_gene: -; v_gene: TRBV18; CDR3aa: CASSPDSGYADTQYF
j_gene: TRBJ1-5; d_gene: TRBD1; v_gene: TRBV29-1; CDR3aa: CSVEQGANQPQHF
j_gene: TRBJ2-7; d_gene: -; v_gene: TRBV28; CDR3aa: CASAKGTYSYLSYEQYF
j_gene: TRBJ1-2; d_gene: -; v_gene: TRBV5-1; CDR3aa: CASSLEAEAYGYTF
j_gene: TRBJ2-2; d_gene: TRBD1; v_gene: TRBV7-3; CDR3aa: CASSLEPGQGNTGELFF
j_gene: TRBJ1-5; d_gene: -; v_gene: TRBV3-1/TRBV3-2; CDR3aa: CASSQDLLGNQPQHF
j_gene: TRBJ2-1; d_gene: TRBD1; v_gene: TRBV4-3; CDR3aa: CASSHGTGGTEQFF
j_gene: TRBJ1-5; d_gene: TRBD1; v_gene: TRBV5-1; CDR3aa: CASSSGQGDQPQHF
j_gene: TRBJ2-7; d_gene: TRBD1; v_gene: TRBV18; CDR3aa: CASSKRTGSYEQYF
j_gene: TRBJ2-2; d_gene: -; v_gene: TRBV28; CDR3aa: CASSSRGGGAGTGELFF
j_gene: TRBJ1-5; d_gene: -; v_gene: TRBV25-1; CDR3aa: CASSDYRELEPQHF
j_gene: TRBJ2-6; d_gene: -; v_gene: TRBV7-3; CDR3aa: CASRSYTGQDSVLTF
j_gene: TRBJ1-1; d_gene: -; v_gene: TRBV4-2; CDR3aa: CASSHPRGGTEAFF